These 11 T cell receptor beta chains originate from one sample sequenced in a study of OX40 agonist ivuxolimab in advanced cancers. Assay used: immunoSEQ multiplex PCR; TCRdb lists only in-frame clones, some missing. Here the sample spans about 21,000 clones, roughly 86% being singletons. The sequencing used CD4+ or CD8+ T cells sorted from blood, collected in a trial of the OX40 agonist ivuxolimab. Receptor source: an adult with an advanced solid tumor such as melanoma, head and neck, liver or kidney cancer.

The V call is TRBV15, the J call TRBJ2-7, with no clear D. V was trimmed by 4 bases and J by 0 bases, leaving 16 bases between them. Germline V CDR1 and CDR2: LNHNV, YYDKDF (reference sequence). This CDR3 contains 16 residues. Written as DNA, the CDR3 is TGTGCCACCAGCAAGAGGAGCCCTTCAAGCTCCTACGAGCAGTACTTC. This codes for CATSKRSPSSSYEQYF.

This chain links TRBV7-8 with TRBJ1-1, with D maybe TRBD1 (5 bases). CDR3 length: 15 amino acids. CDR1 and CDR2 (germline): SGHVS, FQNEAQ. Trimming removed 5 bases from V and 0 bases from J, with 13 bases in between. CDR3 amino acids: CASSNTGRMNTEAFF. The CDR3 bases are TGTGCCAGCAGCAACACAGGTCGCATGAACACTGAAGCTTTCTTT.

The gene calls are TRBV7-2 and TRBJ1-1, with TRBD1 matching over 10 bases. V gave up 4 bases and J gave up 4 bases; unmatched junction bases: 6. The germline CDR1 and CDR2 sequences are SGHTA and FQGNSA. The CDR3 contains 15 residues. Here the CDR3 DNA reads TGTGCCAGCAGCTCGAGAGGGACAGGGGCCACTGAAGCTTTCTTT. Its protein is CASSSRGTGATEAFF.

CDR3 residues: CASSEETGIPNEKLFF. CDR3 sequence (DNA): TGTGCCAGCAGTGAGGAGACAGGGATACCTAATGAAAAACTGTTTTTT. The V and J genes are TRBV6-1 and TRBJ1-4; 7 bases align to TRBD1. Germline CDR1 and CDR2: MNHNS and SASEGT. CDR3 length: 16 amino acids. V shed 3 bases, J shed 3 bases, and the junction held 7 bases outside the gene matches.

The rearrangement joins TRBV9 to TRBJ1-1; D is undetermined. V was cut by 0 bases and J by 1 base, with 10 bases left in between. Looked up from germline, CDR1 is SGDLS and CDR2 is YYNGEE. The CDR3 sequence is 15 residues long. For the CDR3, the DNA is TGTGCCAGCAGCGTAGCGGGCCGCTCGAACACTGAAGCTTTCTTT. This encodes CASSVAGRSNTEAFF.

CDR3 nucleotide sequence: TGCGCCAGCAGCCAGGTGGGGGAGTTGGCAGATACGCAGTATTTT. Translating gives CASSQVGELADTQYF. This chain uses TRBV4-1 with TRBJ2-3; D is perhaps TRBD1 or TRBD2 (5 bases each). The length of the CDR3 is 15 residues. Trimming stripped 3 bases from V and 4 bases from J, with 14 bases between. Looked up from germline, CDR1 is MGHRA and CDR2 is YSYEKL.

The chain links TRBV5-1 to TRBJ1-2; 9 positions match TRBD1. Germline-derived CDR1 and CDR2 are SGHRS and YFSETQ. With 4 bases clipped from V and 4 bases from J, the junction kept 8 bases outside the gene matches. This CDR3 is 15 amino acids long. For the CDR3, the DNA is TGCGCCAGCAGCCAAGGGGACAGGGAGATCTATGGCTACACCTTC. It encodes CASSQGDREIYGYTF.

The rearrangement joins TRBV6-1 to TRBJ2-1; no firm D call. CDR3 length equals 15 residues. Germline CDR1 MNHNS, CDR2 SASEGT. V lost 3 bases and J 0 bases, leaving 9 bases between the germline ends. The CDR3 nucleotides read TGTGCCAGCAGTGATAGGCCGTTCTCCTACAATGAGCAGTTCTTC. Amino acids: CASSDRPFSYNEQFF.

The chain uses TRBV19 and TRBJ2-2; D might be TRBD1 (6 bases). Germline V gene data show CDR1 as LNHDA and CDR2 as SQIVND (reference sequence). Trimming stripped 9 bases from V and 1 base from J, with 9 bases between. CDR3 length equals 13 residues. The CDR3 DNA reads TGTGCCAGCAAGGGACAGAACACCGGGGAGCTGTTTTTT. This codes for CASKGQNTGELFF. The full variable domain, with the rest looked up from reference TRBV19 and TRBJ2-2, is DGGITQSPKYLFRKEGQNVTLSCEQNLNHDAMYWYRQDPGQGLRLIYYSQIVNDFQKGDIAEGYSVSREKKESFPLTVTSAQKNPTAFYLCASKGQNTGELFFGEGSRLTVL.

This CDR3 reads CASSPAAVSTEQFF. CDR3 in DNA: TGTGCCAGCAGCCCAGCGGCAGTTAGCACTGAGCAGTTCTTC. The genes are TRBV7-6 and TRBJ2-1, with a weak D call TRBD2 (5 bases). V lost 5 bases to trimming and J lost 9 bases, with 17 bases between them. Germline CDR1 is SGHVS and CDR2 is FNYEAQ. This CDR3 is built from 14 residues. Variable domain in full (rest from reference TRBV7-6 and TRBJ2-1): GAGVSQSPRYKVTKRGQDVALRCDPISGHVSLYWYRQALGQGPEFLTYFNYEAQQDKSGLPNDRFSAERPEGSISTLTIQRTEQRDSAMYRCASSPAAVSTEQFFGPGTRLTVL.

As DNA, the CDR3 is TGTGCCAGCAGCCCAGTAAAGGGGGCTGGGGGCTACACCTTC. This encodes CASSPVKGAGGYTF. V is TRBV7-3 and J is TRBJ1-2, with 7 nucleotides matching TRBD1. J lost 8 bases, V lost 5 bases, and 11 bases had no gene match. The CDR3 length is 14 residues. CDR1 SGHTA and CDR2 FQGTGA come from the germline V gene.